Below are 20 T cell receptor beta chains sequenced from a single sample in a study of blood T cell repertoires in COVID-19. Assay used: immunoSEQ multiplex PCR; TCRdb lists only in-frame clones, some missing. The table has about 200,000 clones, more than 65% seen once; the top ten hold less than 9.5%. Sequencing was done on a sample of PBMCs or T cells enriched from blood (not recorded which). Receptor source: a man aged 40-49 years who had recovered from COVID-19.

This clone was seen more than once but under ten times. The chain employs TRBV4-1 and TRBJ2-1, with D unclear. The germline V gene has CDR1 MGHRA and CDR2 YSYEKL. The length of the CDR3 is 12 residues. V lost 1 base to trimming and J lost 5 bases, with 3 bases between them. The DNA of the CDR3 is TGCGCCAGCAGCCAAGTTAACAATGAGCAGTTCTTC. Amino acid sequence: CASSQVNNEQFF.

The chain combines TRBV5-6 with TRBJ1-2; D is possibly TRBD1 (5 bases). The V end was cut by 6 bases, the J end by 4 bases, with 22 bases between. CDR3 length: 16 residues. Germline V gives CDR1 SGHDT, CDR2 YYEEEE. CDR3 sequence: CASNTGGVSGIYGYTF. The CDR3 region has the DNA TGTGCCAGCAACACCGGGGGGGTCTCGGGTATCTATGGCTACACCTTC.

The chain carries TRBV5-1 and TRBJ1-2, with TRBD1 identical over 7 bases. The junction had 4 bases not matched to a gene; V was cut back by 3 bases and J by 2 bases. Germline CDR1 reads SGHRS; CDR2 reads YFSETQ. This CDR3 contains 14 residues. This chain's CDR3 is CASSYGQENYGYTF. Written as DNA, the CDR3 is TGCGCCAGCAGCTATGGACAGGAAAACTATGGCTACACCTTC.

The chain carries TRBV19 and TRBJ2-2; TRBD1 aligns across 12 bases. V was clipped by 6 bases and J by 6 bases; unmatched bases: 5. The length of the CDR3 is 15 residues. Germline lookup yields CDR1 LNHDA and CDR2 SQIVND (reference sequence). DNA for the CDR3: TGTGCCAGTAGCTGGGACAGGGGGCAAGCCGGGGAGCTGTTTTTT. It codes for CASSWDRGQAGELFF.

The chain couples TRBV5-1 to TRBJ1-2, with TRBD1 matching over 7 bases. The V gene's germline CDR1 is SGHRS and CDR2 YFSETQ. CDR3 length equals 13 residues. The J segment lost 8 bases and the V segment lost 4 bases, leaving 8 bases of the junction unmatched. The CDR3, as DNA: TGCGCCAGCAGCCGCGACAGGGTTGGAGGCTACACCTTC. Its protein product is CASSRDRVGGYTF.

The chain employs TRBV11-2 and TRBJ1-2, with 10 bases aligning to TRBD1. The trim removed 5 bases at V and 6 bases at J, leaving 18 bases unmatched. The CDR3 spans 18 residues. CDR1 and CDR2 from the germline V gene are SGHAT and FQNNGV. CDR3 protein: CASSTLDRGKGYLHGYTF. In DNA, the CDR3 is TGTGCCAGCAGCACCCTGGACAGGGGGAAGGGGTATCTCCATGGCTACACCTTC.

The chain carries TRBV29-1 and TRBJ2-3, with D perhaps TRBD1 (6 bases). Between the trimmed V and J ends, which lost 4 bases and 4 bases, there was a span of 15 bases. This CDR3 region has 14 residues. Germline lookup yields CDR1 SQVTM and CDR2 ANQGSEA. DNA for the CDR3: TGCAGCGTTGGGACAGACGGCGGCTCAGATACGCAGTATTTT. Encoded protein: CSVGTDGGSDTQYF.

This clone was counted only a few times. The chain joins TRBV10-3 to TRBJ1-2; 8 bases are shared with TRBD1. The CDR3 is made up of 15 amino acids. V lost 2 bases to trimming and J lost 0 bases; unmatched junction nucleotides: 2. Germline V lookup: CDR1 ENHRY, CDR2 SYGVKD. CDR3 bases: TGTGCCATCAGTGAGGGACAGGGCACTAACTATGGCTACACCTTC. This codes for CAISEGQGTNYGYTF.

Many counts were recorded for this clone. The chain combines TRBV11-2 with TRBJ1-2, with TRBD1 matching 10 bases. V was pared by 5 bases and J by 6 bases, with 12 bases of the junction left unmatched. The CDR3 consists of 16 residues. CDR1 and CDR2 from the germline V gene are SGHAT and FQNNGV. CDR3 coding DNA: TGTGCCAGCAGCCCTTATTTCAGACAGGGGGCGCATGGCTACACCTTC. This translates into CASSPYFRQGAHGYTF.

The chain uses TRBV7-2 and TRBJ1-2; the D is unclear. The CDR3 extends over 13 amino acids. The V end was cut by 2 bases, the J end by 6 bases, with 10 bases between. Germline V CDR1 and CDR2: SGHTA, FQGNSA. The CDR3 sequence is CASSLNSRNGYTF. The CDR3 DNA sequence: TGTGCCAGCAGCTTAAATTCGAGGAATGGCTACACCTTC.

The gene calls are TRBV19 and TRBJ1-4, with 8 bases that match TRBD1. This CDR3 comprises 14 residues. The V and J ends lost 6 bases and 1 base, in that order; junction bases with no gene match: 1. CDR1 is LNHDA and CDR2 is SQIVND in the germline V gene (reference sequence). CDR3 DNA sequence: TGTGCCAGTAGCGGACAGGGAACTAATGAAAAACTGTTTTTT. As protein: CASSGQGTNEKLFF.

The CDR3 protein is CASSLADRVETQYF. CDR3 DNA sequence: TGTGCCAGCAGCTTGGCAGACAGGGTAGAGACCCAGTACTTC. The chain carries TRBV7-6 and TRBJ2-5; 7 bases align to TRBD1. V shed 3 bases and J 4 bases; nucleotides not matched to a gene: 5. The CDR3 has 14 residues. The V gene's germline CDR1 is SGHVS and CDR2 FNYEAQ.

The genes are TRBV2 and TRBJ1-6; 9 nucleotides line up with TRBD1. Losses at the gene ends were 2 bases for V and 6 bases for J; bases not matched to a gene: 5. This CDR3 has 16 amino acids. Looked up from germline, CDR1 is SNHLY and CDR2 is FYNNEI. The CDR3 coding sequence is TGTGCCAGCAGTGAATCGACGACAGGGGGTAATTCACCCCTCCACTTT. Amino acid sequence: CASSESTTGGNSPLHF.

This clone was recorded only once. The genes are TRBV4-1 and TRBJ2-7; possible D gene TRBD1, 5 bases. V dropped 4 bases and J dropped 3 bases, with 13 bases sitting between them. This CDR3 comprises 14 residues. Germline CDR1 reads MGHRA; CDR2 reads YSYEKL. CDR3 sequence: CASSPSTGSYEQYF. The CDR3 region has the DNA TGCGCCAGCAGCCCTAGTACAGGCAGCTACGAGCAGTACTTC.

This clone was recorded only once. The chain employs TRBV2 and TRBJ2-3; no clear D. Germline lookup yields CDR1 SNHLY and CDR2 FYNNEI. CDR3 length: 15 residues. V was trimmed by 6 bases and J by 1 base, leaving 14 bases between them. The CDR3 DNA reads as TGTGCCAGCAGGAAGCTCGACATCGGCACAGATACGCAGTATTTT. Amino acid sequence: CASRKLDIGTDTQYF.

This chain uses TRBV6-5 with TRBJ1-5; 8 bases fit TRBD1. V was pared by 10 bases and J by 7 bases, with 12 bases of the junction left unmatched. Germline V gene sequence: CDR1 MNHEY, CDR2 SVGAGI. This CDR3 comprises 14 residues. CDR3 loop: CATGVDRGKQPQHF. CDR3 nucleotides: TGTGCCACCGGGGTCGACAGGGGAAAACAGCCCCAGCATTTT.

This clone was detected a few times. This chain connects TRBV10-2 to TRBJ2-2, with TRBD1 matching 8 bases. The CDR3 runs to 15 residues. Germline CDR1 and CDR2: WSHSY and SAAADI. J lost 5 bases, V lost 2 bases, and 4 bases had no gene match. The CDR3 is CASSELTGGTGELFF. The CDR3 coding sequence is TGCGCCAGCAGTGAGCTTACAGGGGGTACCGGGGAGCTGTTTTTT.

The rearrangement uses TRBV5-4 and TRBJ2-7, with 12 bases lining up with TRBD2. J lost 2 bases, V lost 4 bases, and 7 bases had no gene match. This CDR3 is 16 amino acids long. Germline V CDR1 and CDR2: SGHNT, YYREEE (reference sequence). The CDR3 region is CASSPGTSGSAYEQYF. The CDR3 nucleotides are TGTGCCAGCAGCCCCGGGACTAGCGGGTCTGCCTACGAGCAGTACTTC.

This clone has a single count. The rearrangement uses TRBV15 and TRBJ2-6, with D tentatively TRBD1 (6 bases). This CDR3 is built from 16 residues. V was trimmed by 3 bases and J by 2 bases, leaving 11 bases between them. The germline CDR1 and CDR2 sequences are LNHNV and YYDKDF (reference sequence). This chain's CDR3 is CATSSQGFTGANVLTF. The CDR3 DNA reads TGTGCCACCAGCAGTCAGGGGTTCACTGGGGCCAACGTCCTGACTTTC.

The genes are TRBV5-1 and TRBJ2-7, with 10 bases that match TRBD1. This CDR3 is built from 16 residues. CDR1 is SGHRS, CDR2 YFSETQ, per germline. V was clipped by 0 bases and J by 2 bases; unmatched bases: 5. The CDR3 reads CASSLAGQGGTYEQYF. CDR3 bases: TGCGCCAGCAGCTTGGCCGGACAGGGGGGAACCTACGAGCAGTACTTC. The whole variable domain, filled in from reference TRBV5-1 and TRBJ2-7, reads KAGVTQTPRYLIKTRGQQVTLSCSPISGHRSVSWYQQTPGQGLQFLFEYFSETQRNKGNFPGRFSGRQFSNSRSEMNVSTLELGDSALYLCASSLAGQGGTYEQYFGPGTRLTVT.